This T cell receptor (beta chain) was observed in a study of vaccination and CD4 T cells after COVID-19. Study at large: The control cultures got either a CEFX pool, an HIV-1 Nef pool, or no peptide at all.

The sample's treatment: approximately 10-day PBMC culture with coronavirus spike peptide pools or control peptides (ViraFEST assay). Before the COVID-19 pandemic (2011-2018), CD4+ T cells were obtained from the unexposed donor. In the ViraFEST assay, peptide-pool expansion preceded TCR sequencing of expanded clonotypes. The probes, which were SARS-CoV-2 S/N and four cold-coronavirus spikes, were applied to unexposed-donor CD4+ T cells, cells permitting. Cultured CD4+ T cell DNA underwent sequencing with the Oncomine TCR Beta short-read assay. From cultured CD4+ T cells, genomic DNA was extracted. In TCRdb, the PCR reads were re-called with MiXCR into one record per CDR3 protein. In the table there are fewer than 10,000 distinct CDR3 sequences, roughly a third of which are singletons. In regard to this clonotype: Its target is unknown.

Trimming stripped 5 bases from V and 5 bases from J, with 12 bases between. There are 13 residues in the CDR3. This receptor was taken from a human donor in good health. The sequenced sample was CD4+ T cells from blood, cultured in vitro. The rearrangement joins TRBV12-3 or TRBV12-4 to TRBJ1-2, with D unclear. Here the CDR3 reads CASSPSDGYGYTF. The CDR3 bases are TGTGCCAGCAGTCCATCGGACGGATATGGCTACACCTTC.